Shown below are 16 T cell receptor beta chains from a single sample sequenced in a study of vaccination effects on CD4 cells after COVID-19. The table came from immunoSEQ multiplex PCR; TCRdb's copy has only in-frame clones and leaves some out. The sample carries tens of thousands of clones, approximately 81% recorded once. No antigens are known for them. Antigen-specific CD4+ T cells expanded by the ViraFEST assay with viral peptide pools were then sequenced. It was after nine to ten days of culture that CD4+ T cells were isolated. Participants each got two BNT162b2 or mRNA-1273 vaccine doses. Sequencing used CD4+ T cells from PBMCs cultured with HCoV-229E spike peptides, obtained after COVID-19 vaccination. These receptors were taken from a human donor who received a COVID-19 vaccine.

The V and J genes are TRBV7-2 and TRBJ1-5; possibly TRBD1 for D (5 bases). Germline values: CDR1 SGHTA, CDR2 FQGNSA. Trimming removed 5 bases from V and 4 bases from J, with 12 bases in between. The length of the CDR3 is 14 residues. The DNA of the CDR3 is TGTGCCAGCAGCCACCGGGACCTAAATCAGCCCCAGCATTTT. It translates to CASSHRDLNQPQHF.

This clone was seen only once. The gene calls are TRBV10-3 and TRBJ2-1; 7 bases align to TRBD2. The CDR3 extends over 14 amino acids. With 4 bases clipped from V and 10 bases from J, the junction kept 10 bases outside the gene matches. In germline, CDR1 is ENHRY, CDR2 SYGVKD. The CDR3, as DNA: TGTGCCATCAGTGGGACGACTAGCCTGAACGAGCAGTTCTTC. It encodes CAISGTTSLNEQFF.

The chain carries TRBV7-2 and TRBJ1-2; D might be TRBD1 (6 bases). V shed 5 bases and J shed 5 bases, with 21 bases lying between them. The V gene's germline CDR1 is SGHTA and CDR2 FQGNSA. The CDR3 extends over 16 amino acids. CDR3 DNA: TGTGCCAGCAGCCCGAAGGACAGTTTTGGGACATATGGCTACACCTTC. Amino acid sequence: CASSPKDSFGTYGYTF.

This clone was found once. The chain carries TRBV19 and TRBJ1-2, with 8 bases lining up with TRBD1. V was clipped by 7 bases and J by 3 bases; unmatched bases: 7. Per the germline V gene, CDR1 is LNHDA and CDR2 is SQIVND (reference sequence). The CDR3 is made up of 14 amino acids. This chain's CDR3 is CASKRTGYDYGYTF. The DNA for the CDR3 is TGTGCCAGTAAAAGGACAGGGTATGACTATGGCTACACCTTC.

V gene TRBV5-1 combines with J gene TRBJ1-5; unclear D gene. Trimming pared 0 bases from V and 0 bases from J, leaving 7 bases between. CDR3 length: 15 amino acids. Germline V gene sequence: CDR1 SGHRS, CDR2 YFSETQ. CDR3 region: CASSLDGYSNQPQHF. For the CDR3, the DNA is TGCGCCAGCAGCTTGGATGGATATAGCAATCAGCCCCAGCATTTT. Filled out from reference TRBV5-1 and TRBJ1-5, the complete variable domain reads KAGVTQTPRYLIKTRGQQVTLSCSPISGHRSVSWYQQTPGQGLQFLFEYFSETQRNKGNFPGRFSGRQFSNSRSEMNVSTLELGDSALYLCASSLDGYSNQPQHFGDGTRLSIL.

This sequence joins TRBV5-1 and TRBJ1-1; 8 nucleotides agree with TRBD1. The CDR3 consists of 16 residues. V lost 4 bases, J lost 2 bases, and 10 bases stayed unmatched. Germline CDR1 SGHRS, CDR2 YFSETQ. The CDR3 is CASSLGTGGRNTEAFF. The CDR3 DNA is TGCGCCAGCAGCCTAGGTACAGGGGGTCGTAACACTGAAGCTTTCTTT.

The chain uses TRBV9 and TRBJ2-1, with 7 positions matching TRBD2. This CDR3 region has 14 residues. Trimming removed 3 bases from V and 5 bases from J; junction bases left unmatched: 5. Germline V CDR1 and CDR2: SGDLS, YYNGEE. The CDR3 loop reads CASSARGGNNEQFF. CDR3 DNA: TGTGCCAGCAGCGCAAGGGGAGGGAACAATGAGCAGTTCTTC.

The chain uses TRBV6-5 and TRBJ1-5; the D is unclear. The ends were cut back, 7 bases at V and 7 bases at J, with 11 bases in the middle. The CDR3 length is 12 residues. CDR1 MNHEY and CDR2 SVGAGI come from the germline V gene. The CDR3 loop reads CASTSRGQPQHF. The CDR3 region has the DNA TGTGCCAGCACCTCCCGCGGCCAGCCCCAGCATTTT.

This chain links TRBV5-6 with TRBJ1-2, with D unresolved. The CDR3 is 14 residues long. Trimming removed 2 bases at V and 2 bases at J, with 10 bases between. Per the germline V gene, CDR1 is SGHDT and CDR2 is YYEEEE. CDR3 DNA sequence: TGTGCCAGCAGCTTCAGCAGCATCAACTATGGCTACACCTTC. This encodes CASSFSSINYGYTF.

The V call is TRBV29-1, the J call TRBJ1-5; D ambiguous. From germline, CDR1 is SQVTM and CDR2 ANQGSEA. This CDR3 is 12 amino acids long. Here the CDR3 DNA reads TGCAGTGCCTCAGGTAGCAATCAGCCCCAGCATTTT. Translated: CSASGSNQPQHF.

The table lists this clone with a few counts. V is TRBV7-2 and J is TRBJ2-1; D not resolved. Germline lookup yields CDR1 SGHTA and CDR2 FQGNSA. V was trimmed by 0 bases and J by 0 bases, leaving 6 bases between them. This CDR3 is built from 15 residues. The CDR3 DNA follows: TGTGCCAGCAGCTTAGCTCCGAGCTCCTACAATGAGCAGTTCTTC. Translating gives CASSLAPSSYNEQFF.

The V and J genes are TRBV6-4 and TRBJ2-1; TRBD2 aligns across 13 bases. Unmatched junction bases numbered 9, after V lost 6 bases and J lost 7 bases. The CDR3 extends over 16 amino acids. Germline V gene lookup returns CDR1 MRHNA and CDR2 SNTAGT. CDR3 DNA: TGTGCCAGCAGCCCCACTAGCGGGGGGGCGTATAATGAGCAGTTCTTC. Protein product: CASSPTSGGAYNEQFF.

V gene TRBV5-8 combines with J gene TRBJ1-4, with 9 bases aligning to TRBD1. This CDR3 is 15 amino acids long. V was clipped by 4 bases and J by 7 bases; unmatched bases: 8. The V gene's germline CDR1 is SGHTS and CDR2 YDEGEE. CDR3 amino acids: CASSHPGQGVEKLFF. The CDR3 coding sequence is TGTGCCAGCAGCCACCCGGGACAGGGCGTTGAAAAACTGTTTTTT.

V and J are TRBV30 and TRBJ1-1; D is unresolved. Trimming removed 1 base from V and 0 bases from J, with 6 bases in between. The CDR3 has 13 residues. CDR1 is GTSNPN, CDR2 SVGIG, per germline (reference sequence). CDR3 coding DNA: TGTGCCTGGAGTGAGGTGTTGAACACTGAAGCTTTCTTT. It yields the protein CAWSEVLNTEAFF.

CDR3: CASSLDPSSYEQYV. The CDR3 DNA reads as TGTGCCAGCAGCTTAGATCCCAGCTCCTACGAGCAGTACGTC. The chain links TRBV11-2 to TRBJ2-7; D call uncertain. This CDR3 spans 14 amino acids. CDR1 and CDR2 (germline): SGHAT, FQNNGV. The germline V and J ends were trimmed by 0 bases and 0 bases, with 6 bases remaining between them.

This chain links TRBV6-6 with TRBJ2-7; 12 bases are shared with TRBD2. The CDR3 has 15 amino acids. Germline V CDR1 and CDR2: MNHNY, SVGAGI (reference sequence). V shed 6 bases and J 3 bases; nucleotides not matched to a gene: 6. CDR3 region: CASSQGLAGLYEQYV. CDR3 coding DNA: TGTGCCAGCAGCCAGGGACTAGCGGGCCTCTACGAGCAGTACGTC.